Given below is one T cell receptor beta chain in context. This sample stems from a study of blood T cell repertoires in COVID-19. This CDR3 spans 14 amino acids. Germline V gene lookup returns CDR1 SGHRS and CDR2 YFSETQ. With 1 base clipped from V and 5 bases from J, the junction kept 3 bases outside the gene matches. Profiled with immunoSEQ multiplex PCR; TCRdb holds only in-frame clones, not every one. This sample carries roughly 84,000 clones, about 78% of them seen once, and the ten largest clones take approximately 40%. The source material was peripheral blood. The receptor's source is a man between 60 and 75 years old with COVID-19, enrolled during active disease. This chain uses TRBV5-1 with TRBJ2-5, with 9 bases that match TRBD1. The CDR3: CASSLRGQGETQYF. CDR3 bases: TGCGCCAGCAGCTTGAGGGGACAGGGCGAGACCCAGTACTTC.